The 3 T cell receptor beta chains below were found in one sample sequenced in a study of shared clonotypes between healthy human individuals. The table came from immunoSEQ multiplex PCR; TCRdb's copy has only in-frame clones and leaves some out. This table holds some 1,600,000 clones, 95% to 99% found once. What was sequenced was naive CD4+ T cells sorted from blood. Described subset: CD45RA+ positively selected. The source is a man between 25 and 39 years old in good health.

The V gene is TRBV5-4, the J gene TRBJ2-3; weak D call: TRBD2 (6 bases). CDR1 and CDR2 (germline): SGHNT, YYREEE (reference sequence). The CDR3 loop spans 15 amino acids. V shed 4 bases and J shed 1 base, with 13 bases lying between them. The CDR3 spells CASSTPGVGTDTQYF. The CDR3 coding sequence is TGTGCCAGCAGCACTCCGGGAGTTGGCACAGATACGCAGTATTTT.

In nucleotides, the CDR3 is TGTGCCTGGAGTGAGACAGGGACCTACGAGCAGTACTTC. Translation gives CAWSETGTYEQYF. The rearrangement uses TRBV30 and TRBJ2-7, with 7 bases that match TRBD1. V trimming: 1 base; J trimming: 2 bases; junction bases outside the gene matches: 2. This CDR3 is 13 amino acids long. Germline values: CDR1 GTSNPN, CDR2 SVGIG (reference sequence).

This clone was seen once. The rearrangement links TRBV10-2 to TRBJ2-7; D unresolved. V dropped 1 base and J dropped 0 bases, with 7 bases sitting between them. The CDR3 contains 14 residues. Germline assignment: CDR1 WSHSY and CDR2 SAAADI. The CDR3 sequence is CASSEWRSSYEQYF. CDR3 nucleotide sequence: TGCGCCAGCAGTGAGTGGCGAAGCTCCTACGAGCAGTACTTC.